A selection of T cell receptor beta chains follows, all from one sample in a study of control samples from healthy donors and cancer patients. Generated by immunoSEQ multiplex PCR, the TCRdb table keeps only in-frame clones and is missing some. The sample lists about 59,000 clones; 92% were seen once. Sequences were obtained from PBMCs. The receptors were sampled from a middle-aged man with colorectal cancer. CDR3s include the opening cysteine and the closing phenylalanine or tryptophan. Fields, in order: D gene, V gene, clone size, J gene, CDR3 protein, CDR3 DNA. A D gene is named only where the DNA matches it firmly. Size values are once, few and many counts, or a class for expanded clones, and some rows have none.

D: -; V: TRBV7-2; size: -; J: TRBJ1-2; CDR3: CASSPPGPSRGGYTF; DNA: TGTGCCAGCAGCCCCCCGGGCCCCTCGAGGGGTGGCTACACCTTC
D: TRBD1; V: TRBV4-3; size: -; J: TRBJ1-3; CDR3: CASSQGTGNGNTIYF; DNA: TGCGCCAGCAGCCAAGGGACAGGGAACGGAAACACCATATATTTT
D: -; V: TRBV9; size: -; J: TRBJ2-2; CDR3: CASSPRVTGELFF; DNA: TGTGCCAGCAGCCCCCGGGTCACCGGGGAGCTGTTTTTT
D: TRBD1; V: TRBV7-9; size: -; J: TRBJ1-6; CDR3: CASSPRDRDNSPLHF; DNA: TGTGCCAGCAGCCCTCGGGACAGGGATAATTCACCCCTCCACTTT
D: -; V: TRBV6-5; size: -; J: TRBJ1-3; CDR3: CASTRTADSGNTIYF; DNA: TGTGCCAGCACACGGACAGCGGACTCTGGAAACACCATATATTTT
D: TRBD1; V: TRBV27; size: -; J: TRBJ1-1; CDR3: CASSPGTGGGNTEAFF; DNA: TGTGCCAGCAGTCCCGGGACAGGGGGAGGGAACACTGAAGCTTTCTTT
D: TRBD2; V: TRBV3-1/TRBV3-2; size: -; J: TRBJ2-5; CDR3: CASSLRTSGGQETQYF; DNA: TGTGCCAGCAGCCTTCGGACTAGCGGGGGTCAAGAGACCCAGTACTTC
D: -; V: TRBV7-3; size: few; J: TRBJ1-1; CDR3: CASSLQANTEAFF; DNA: TGTGCCAGCAGCTTACAGGCGAACACTGAAGCTTTCTTT
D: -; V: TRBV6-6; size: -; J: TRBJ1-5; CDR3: CASSRQDTNQPQHF; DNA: TGTGCCAGCAGCAGACAGGACACCAATCAGCCCCAGCATTTT
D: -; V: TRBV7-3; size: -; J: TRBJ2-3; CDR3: CASSPTSGLNTDTQYF; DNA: TGTGCCAGCAGCCCAACCTCTGGACTAAACACAGATACGCAGTATTTT
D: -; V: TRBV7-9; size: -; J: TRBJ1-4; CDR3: CASSLLDPLEKLFF; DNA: TGTGCCAGCAGCCTCCTAGACCCGCTTGAAAAACTGTTTTTT
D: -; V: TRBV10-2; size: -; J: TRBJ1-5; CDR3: CASSDSLTVSNQPQHF; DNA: TGCGCCAGCAGTGATAGTTTGACAGTTAGCAATCAGCCCCAGCATTTT
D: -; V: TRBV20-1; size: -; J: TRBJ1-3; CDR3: CSASRENTIYF; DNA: TGCAGTGCTAGTCGTGAAAACACCATATATTTT
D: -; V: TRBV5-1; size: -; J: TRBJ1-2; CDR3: CASSLDGGPDGYTF; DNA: TGCGCCAGCAGCTTGGATGGGGGACCCGATGGCTACACCTTC
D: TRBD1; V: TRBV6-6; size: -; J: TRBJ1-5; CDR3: CASSRGQGLSSNQPQHF; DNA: TGTGCCAGCAGTCGTGGACAGGGACTCTCTAGCAATCAGCCCCAGCATTTT
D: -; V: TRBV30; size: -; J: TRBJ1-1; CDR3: CAWSRLPGMGNTEAFF; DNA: TGTGCCTGGAGTCGACTCCCAGGGATGGGGAACACTGAAGCTTTCTTT
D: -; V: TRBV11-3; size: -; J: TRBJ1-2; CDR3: CASSNEAADGYTF; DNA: TGTGCCAGCAGCAACGAAGCGGCAGATGGCTACACCTTC
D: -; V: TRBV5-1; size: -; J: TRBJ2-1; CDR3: CASSLDASSSYNEQFF; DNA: TGCGCCAGCAGCTTAGACGCCAGCAGCTCCTACAATGAGCAGTTCTTC
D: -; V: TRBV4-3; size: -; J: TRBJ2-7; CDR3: CASSQPGSSYEQYF; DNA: TGCGCCAGCAGCCAACCCGGGTCATCCTACGAGCAGTACTTC
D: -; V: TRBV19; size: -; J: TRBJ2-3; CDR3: CASWGSAGDTQYF; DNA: TGTGCCAGTTGGGGCTCAGCGGGAGATACGCAGTATTTT
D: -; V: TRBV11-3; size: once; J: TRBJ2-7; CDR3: CASRQDSYEQYF; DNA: TGTGCCAGCAGACAAGACAGTTACGAGCAGTACTTC
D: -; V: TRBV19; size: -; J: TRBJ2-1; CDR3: CASSIDLSSEQFF; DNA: TGTGCCAGTAGTATAGATCTTAGCTCTGAGCAGTTCTTC
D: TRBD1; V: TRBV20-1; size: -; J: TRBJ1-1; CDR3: CSASPGTGNTEAFF; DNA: TGCAGTGCTAGTCCAGGGACAGGGAACACTGAAGCTTTCTTT
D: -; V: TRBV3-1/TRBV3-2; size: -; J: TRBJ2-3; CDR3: CASSQVRATTDTQYF; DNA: TGTGCCAGCAGCCAAGTAAGGGCAACCACAGATACGCAGTATTTT
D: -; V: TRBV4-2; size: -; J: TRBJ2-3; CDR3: CASSQGDSGESDTQYF; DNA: TGTGCCAGCAGCCAAGGTGATAGCGGAGAGTCAGATACGCAGTATTTT
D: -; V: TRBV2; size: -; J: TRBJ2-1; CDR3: CASSEQQTDEQFF; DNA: TGTGCCAGCAGTGAACAGCAGACAGATGAGCAGTTCTTC